The source of this T cell receptor (beta chain) is a study of T cell repertoires in cytomegalovirus infection. In regard to this clonotype: What it binds is not known.

TCRdb ran MiXCR on the reads and lists one entry per CDR3 protein. The sample lists around 430,000 distinct CDR3 sequences; about 44% were seen once. There are 16 residues in the CDR3. V was clipped by 3 bases and J by 7 bases; unmatched bases: 10. CDR1 and CDR2 (germline): SQVTM, ANQGSEA. This chain links TRBV29-1 with TRBJ2-1; the match to TRBD2 covers 12 bases. This clonotype was obtained from a human donor in good health (CMV status not recorded). Some clones in this sample may be carry-over from other donors' samples. The sample was cultured PBMCs, taken from culture after CMV antigen stimulation. The chain's CDR3 is CSVEYWLAGGWNEQFF. In DNA form, the CDR3 reads TGCAGCGTTGAGTATTGGCTAGCGGGAGGGTGGAATGAGCAGTTCTTC.